This entry lists 8 T cell receptor beta chains sequenced from one sample in a study of CD8 T cells in ankylosing spondylitis. TCRdb reprocessed the 5' RACE reads via MiXCR and lists one record per CDR3 protein. This table holds just over 350,000 distinct CDR3 sequences, approximately 20% found once. The sequenced sample consisted of blood, either unsorted or a sorted T cell fraction (not recorded which). Receptors originate from a male donor with ankylosing spondylitis or in good health (not recorded which).

The chain links TRBV20-1 to TRBJ2-7; 7 positions agree with TRBD2. CDR1 and CDR2 (germline): DFQATT, SNEGSKA (reference sequence). CDR3 length: 14 amino acids. J lost 0 bases, V lost 5 bases, and 7 bases had no gene match. DNA for the CDR3: TGCAGTGCTGACGGGGAGGGGAGCTCCTACGAGCAGTACTTC. Translating it yields CSADGEGSSYEQYF.

The chain links TRBV11-2 to TRBJ2-2; 9 positions agree with TRBD2. The CDR3 contains 14 residues. Germline-derived CDR1 and CDR2 are SGHAT and FQNNGV. V lost 3 bases, J lost 6 bases, and 2 bases stayed unmatched. The CDR3 region is CASSFLAGPGELFF. CDR3 coding DNA: TGTGCCAGCAGCTTTCTAGCGGGGCCCGGGGAGCTGTTTTTT.

This clonotype appeared a few times. V is TRBV29-1 and J is TRBJ2-7; 7 bases agree with TRBD1. Per the germline V gene, CDR1 is SQVTM and CDR2 is ANQGSEA. Losses at the gene ends were 6 bases for V and 2 bases for J; bases not matched to a gene: 4. The CDR3 is 12 amino acids. The CDR3 DNA is TGCAGCGTCTACGGACAGGCCTACGAGCAGTACTTC. This translates into CSVYGQAYEQYF.

The chain uses TRBV12-3 or TRBV12-4 and TRBJ2-7; 8 bases match TRBD1. This CDR3 is 14 amino acids long. Trimming removed 3 bases from V and 5 bases from J; junction bases left unmatched: 6. The CDR3 loop is CASSFETGANEQYF. The CDR3 nucleotides read TGTGCCAGCAGTTTTGAGACAGGGGCCAACGAGCAGTACTTC.

In this sample, this clonotype turned up a few times. The chain employs TRBV12-3 or TRBV12-4 and TRBJ1-4; D is undetermined. The CDR3 is 14 residues long. V was cut by 3 bases and J by 1 base, with 6 bases left in between. The CDR3 coding sequence is TGTGCCAGCAGTTTCAGAGGAACTAATGAAAAACTGTTTTTT. Residues: CASSFRGTNEKLFF.

This clonotype was seen more than once but under ten times. The chain couples TRBV15 to TRBJ2-1; no clear D gene. CDR1 and CDR2 from the germline V gene are LNHNV and YYDKDF (reference sequence). The CDR3 sequence is 16 residues long. V dropped 2 bases and J dropped 2 bases, with 13 bases sitting between them. The CDR3 sequence: CATSRQGQTTYNEQFF. In DNA, the CDR3 is TGTGCCACCAGCAGACAAGGCCAAACCACCTACAATGAGCAGTTCTTC. The entire variable domain, with the rest obtained from reference TRBV15 and TRBJ2-1, is as follows: DAMVIQNPRYQVTQFGKPVTLSCSQTLNHNVMYWYQQKSSQAPKLLFHYYDKDFNNEADTPDNFQSRRPNTSFCFLDIRSPGLGDTAMYLCATSRQGQTTYNEQFFGPGTRLTVL.

The gene calls are TRBV12-3 or TRBV12-4 and TRBJ2-2; TRBD1 might be the D (6 bases). This CDR3 has 14 residues. V was pared by 5 bases and J by 5 bases, with 12 bases between. The CDR3 sequence is CASSPGQLTGELFF. The CDR3 coding sequence is TGTGCCAGCAGTCCCGGACAGTTGACCGGGGAGCTGTTTTTT.

This clonotype has only a few counts. This rearrangement joins TRBV20-1 to TRBJ2-1; D is possibly TRBD1 (5 bases). The CDR3 is 13 amino acids. V was shortened by 5 bases and J by 8 bases, with 16 bases between the two germline ends. From germline, CDR1 is DFQATT and CDR2 SNEGSKA (reference sequence). The CDR3 protein is CSASRIGAYEQFF. CDR3 nucleotide sequence: TGCAGTGCTTCGAGGATAGGGGCATATGAGCAGTTCTTC.